This T cell receptor (beta chain) is from a study of blood T cell repertoires in COVID-19 (dated by TCRdb to about 2020). Study-wide context: Collaborator samples came from the United States, Italy and Spain and covered acute and convalescent phases of COVID-19. The prospective study material was composed of cDNA or gDNA derived from T cells, B-cell-depleted T cells, or PBMCs. The repertoires were made available in a free public database intended to serve as a resource for research on the immune response to SARS-CoV-2. HLA class I and class II types, where available, came from metadata supplied by the sample provider rather than from assay-based typing. Subjects who had been exposed to COVID-19, were actively infected with it, or had recovered from it provided the deeply sampled blood TCRbeta repertoires that made up the dataset. The samples were drawn from the first 160 participants of the ongoing ImmuneRACE study and from some 1,300 subjects provided by 6 global collaborators. A de-identified subject ID, COVID-19 status, age in years and sex were almost always included in the sample metadata. What the work shows at the level of the full study, not this receptor alone: The quantity of clinical and demographic metadata differed by source and by participant and was supplied without curation.

On this clone itself: Its antigen is currently not known. It has no much larger one-base neighbor in the sample; base qualities were not kept.

Per the germline V gene, SGHDT is the CDR1 and YYEEEE is the CDR2. V is cut by 4 bases and J by 5 bases, and the space between the germline ends is 15 bases. Counted from cysteine to phenylalanine, this CDR3 has 14 amino acids. The read is trimmed to its CDR3 DNA, 42 bases read in frame from base 1. TCRbeta CDR3 regions were amplified from genomic DNA using the immunoSEQ Assay, a bias-controlled multiplex PCR. Per the original workflow: Nucleated cell counts per sample were estimated from amplification of reference gene primers within the assay. To quantify the absolute abundance of each unique TCRbeta CDR3 rearrangement, sequence reads were collapsed and filtered. For each sample, productive Simpson clonality was calculated by taking the square root of Simpson's diversity index across productive rearrangements. The table comes from immuneACCESS by way of TCRdb, which keeps in-frame sequences with V and J called. Part of the clones is missing from these tables; in studies checked, under half for an unresolved V gene and the rest for unknown reasons. The V and J calls and clone size come from that table; D and trimming were worked out from the DNA. The sample contains about 240,000 clones, about 80% of them found a single time. The ten biggest clones cover around 9.9% of the sample.

The collaborating institutions used their own protocols to collect whole blood in K2EDTA tubes. For TCRbeta analysis, collaborators shipped samples as frozen whole blood, isolated PBMCs, or DNA extracted from either of those sample types. The clonotype originates from a woman over 75 with acute or convalescent COVID-19. What was sequenced was peripheral blood. The chain is made from TRBV5-6 and TRBJ2-5, with TRBD2 tentatively as D gene (7 bases match). The DNA sequence reads TGTGCCAGCAGCAAAGGGGGGGGTAGCGAGACCCAGTACTTC. It encodes CASSKGGGSETQYF.